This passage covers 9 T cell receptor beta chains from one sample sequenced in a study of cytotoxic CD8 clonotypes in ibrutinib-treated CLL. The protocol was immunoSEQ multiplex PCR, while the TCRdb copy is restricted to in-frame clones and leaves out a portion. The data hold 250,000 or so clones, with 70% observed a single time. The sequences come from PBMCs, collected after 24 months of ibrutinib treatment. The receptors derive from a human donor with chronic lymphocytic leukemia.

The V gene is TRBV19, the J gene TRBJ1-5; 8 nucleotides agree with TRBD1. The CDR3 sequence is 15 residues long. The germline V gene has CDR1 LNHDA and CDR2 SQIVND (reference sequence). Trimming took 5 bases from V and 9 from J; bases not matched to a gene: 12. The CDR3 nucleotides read TGTGCCAGTAGTGTCATACAGGGGGGTGATAGGCCCCAGCATTTT. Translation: CASSVIQGGDRPQHF.

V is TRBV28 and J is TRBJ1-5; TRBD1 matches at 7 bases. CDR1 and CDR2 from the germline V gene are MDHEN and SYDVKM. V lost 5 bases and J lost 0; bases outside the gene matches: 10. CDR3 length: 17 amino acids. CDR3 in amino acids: CASSPRGGGNSNQPQHF. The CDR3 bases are TGTGCCAGCAGTCCACGGGGAGGGGGCAATAGCAATCAGCCCCAGCATTTT.

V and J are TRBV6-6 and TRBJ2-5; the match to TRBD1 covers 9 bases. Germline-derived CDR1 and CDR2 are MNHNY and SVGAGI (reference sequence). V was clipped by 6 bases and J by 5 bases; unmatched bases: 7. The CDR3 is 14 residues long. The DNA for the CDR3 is TGTGCCAGCAGGAAGGGACAGGGTGGTGAGACCCAGTACTTC. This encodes CASRKGQGGETQYF.

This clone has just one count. CDR3 DNA: TGTGCCAGCAGTTACGCGAATGGGGAGCAGTACTTC. Encoded protein: CASSYANGEQYF. The chain is built from TRBV6-5 and TRBJ2-7; D is ambiguous. V was trimmed by 2 bases and J by 7 bases, leaving 9 bases between them. Germline CDR1 reads MNHEY; CDR2 reads SVGAGI. The CDR3 length is 12 residues.

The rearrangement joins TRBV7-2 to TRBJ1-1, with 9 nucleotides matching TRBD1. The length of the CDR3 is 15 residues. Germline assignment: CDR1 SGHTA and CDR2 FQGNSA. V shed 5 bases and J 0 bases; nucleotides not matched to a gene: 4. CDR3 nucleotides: TGTGCCAGCAGCCCCGGGACAGGGATGAACACTGAAGCTTTCTTT. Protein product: CASSPGTGMNTEAFF.

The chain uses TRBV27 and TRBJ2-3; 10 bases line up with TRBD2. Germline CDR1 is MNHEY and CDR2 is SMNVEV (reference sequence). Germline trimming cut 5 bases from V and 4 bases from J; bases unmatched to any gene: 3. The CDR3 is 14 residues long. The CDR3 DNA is TGTGCCAGCAGTACCGGGACTAGCGCAGATACGCAGTATTTT. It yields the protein CASSTGTSADTQYF.

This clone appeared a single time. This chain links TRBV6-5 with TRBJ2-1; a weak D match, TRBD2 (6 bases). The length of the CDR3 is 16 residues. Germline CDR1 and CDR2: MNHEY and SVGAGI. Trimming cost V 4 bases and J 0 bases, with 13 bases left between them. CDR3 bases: TGTGCCAGCAGTTTCCCCCGGGACTTCTCCTACAATGAGCAGTTCTTC. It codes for CASSFPRDFSYNEQFF.

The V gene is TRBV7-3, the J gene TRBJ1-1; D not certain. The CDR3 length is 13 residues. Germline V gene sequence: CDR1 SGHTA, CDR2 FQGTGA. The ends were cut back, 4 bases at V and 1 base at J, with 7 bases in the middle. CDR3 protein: CASSSAANTEAFF. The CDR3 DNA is TGTGCCAGCAGCTCGGCGGCGAACACTGAAGCTTTCTTT.

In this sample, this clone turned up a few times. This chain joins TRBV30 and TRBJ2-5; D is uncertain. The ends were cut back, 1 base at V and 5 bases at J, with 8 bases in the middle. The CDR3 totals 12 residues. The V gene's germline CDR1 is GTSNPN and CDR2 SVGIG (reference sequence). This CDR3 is CAWSAQSETQYF. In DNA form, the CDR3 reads TGTGCCTGGAGTGCTCAAAGTGAGACCCAGTACTTC.